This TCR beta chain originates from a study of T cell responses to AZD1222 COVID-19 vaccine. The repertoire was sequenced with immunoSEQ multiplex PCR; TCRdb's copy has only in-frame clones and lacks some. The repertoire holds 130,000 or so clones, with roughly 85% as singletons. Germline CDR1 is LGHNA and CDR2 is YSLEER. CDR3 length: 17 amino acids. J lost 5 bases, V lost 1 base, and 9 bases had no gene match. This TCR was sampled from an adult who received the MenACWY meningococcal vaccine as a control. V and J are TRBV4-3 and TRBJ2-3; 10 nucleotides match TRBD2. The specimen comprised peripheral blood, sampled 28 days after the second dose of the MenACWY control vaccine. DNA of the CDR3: TGCGCCAGCAGCCAAGTTCCCGGGACTAGCGAAGGAGATACGCAGTATTTT. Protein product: CASSQVPGTSEGDTQYF.